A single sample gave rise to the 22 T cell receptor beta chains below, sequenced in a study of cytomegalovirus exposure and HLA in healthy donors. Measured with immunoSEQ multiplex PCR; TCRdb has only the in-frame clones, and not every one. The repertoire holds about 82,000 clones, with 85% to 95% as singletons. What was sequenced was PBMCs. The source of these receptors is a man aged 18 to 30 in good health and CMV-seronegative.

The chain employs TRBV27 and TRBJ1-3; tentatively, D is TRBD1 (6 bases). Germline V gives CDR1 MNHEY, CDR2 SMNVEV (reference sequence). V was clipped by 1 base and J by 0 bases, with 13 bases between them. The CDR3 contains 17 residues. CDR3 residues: CASSLYAGVDSGNTIYF. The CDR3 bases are TGTGCCAGCAGTTTATATGCAGGGGTGGACTCTGGAAACACCATATATTTT.

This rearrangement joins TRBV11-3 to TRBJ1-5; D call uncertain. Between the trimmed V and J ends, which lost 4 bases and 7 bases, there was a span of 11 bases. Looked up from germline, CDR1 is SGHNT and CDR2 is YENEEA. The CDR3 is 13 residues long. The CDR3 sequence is CASSSGPNQPQHF. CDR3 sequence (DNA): TGTGCCAGCAGCTCTGGGCCAAACCAGCCCCAGCATTTT.

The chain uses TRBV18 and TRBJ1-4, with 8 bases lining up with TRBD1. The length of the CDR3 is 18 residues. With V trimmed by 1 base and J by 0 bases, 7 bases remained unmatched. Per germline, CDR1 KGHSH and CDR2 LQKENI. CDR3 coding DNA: TGTGCCAGCTCACCACAGGGACAGGCCCTAGCAACTAATGAAAAACTGTTTTTT. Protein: CASSPQGQALATNEKLFF.

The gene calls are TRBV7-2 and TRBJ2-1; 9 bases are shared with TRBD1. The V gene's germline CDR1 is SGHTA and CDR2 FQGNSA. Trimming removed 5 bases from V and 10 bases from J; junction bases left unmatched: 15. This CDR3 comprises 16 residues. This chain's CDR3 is CASSPGTGGVSREQFF. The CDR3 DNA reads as TGTGCCAGCAGCCCCGGCACAGGGGGCGTGAGTCGGGAGCAGTTCTTC.

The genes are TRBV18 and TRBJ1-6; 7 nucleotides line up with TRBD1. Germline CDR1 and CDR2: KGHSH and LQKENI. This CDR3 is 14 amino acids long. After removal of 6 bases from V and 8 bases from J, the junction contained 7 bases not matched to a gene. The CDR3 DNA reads TGTGCCAGCTCGCGACAGGGTGAGGATTCACCCCTCCACTTT. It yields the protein CASSRQGEDSPLHF.

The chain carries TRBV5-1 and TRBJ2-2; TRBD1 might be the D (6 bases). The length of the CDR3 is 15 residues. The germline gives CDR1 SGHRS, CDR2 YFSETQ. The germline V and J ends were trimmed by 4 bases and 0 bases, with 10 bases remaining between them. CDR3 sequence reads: CASSVDRSNTGELFF. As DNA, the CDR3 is TGCGCCAGCAGCGTTGACAGGTCGAACACCGGGGAGCTGTTTTTT.

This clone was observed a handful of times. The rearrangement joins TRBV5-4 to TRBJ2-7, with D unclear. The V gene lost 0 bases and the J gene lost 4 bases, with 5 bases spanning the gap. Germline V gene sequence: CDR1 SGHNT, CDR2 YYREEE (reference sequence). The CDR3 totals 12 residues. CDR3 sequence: CASSLAPYEQYF. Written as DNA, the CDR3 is TGTGCCAGCAGCTTGGCCCCTTACGAGCAGTACTTC.

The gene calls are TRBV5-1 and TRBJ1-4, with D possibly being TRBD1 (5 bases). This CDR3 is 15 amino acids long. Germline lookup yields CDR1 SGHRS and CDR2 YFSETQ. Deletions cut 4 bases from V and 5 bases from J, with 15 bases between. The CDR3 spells CASSRGQGLNEKLFF. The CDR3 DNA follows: TGCGCCAGCAGCAGGGGTCAGGGCTTGAATGAAAAACTGTTTTTT.

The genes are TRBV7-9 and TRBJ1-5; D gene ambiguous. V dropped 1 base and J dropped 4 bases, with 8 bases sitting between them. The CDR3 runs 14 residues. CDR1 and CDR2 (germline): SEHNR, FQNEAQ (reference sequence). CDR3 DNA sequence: TGTGCCAGCAGCTTAGGCGGGAGGAATCAGCCCCAGCATTTT. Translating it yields CASSLGGRNQPQHF.

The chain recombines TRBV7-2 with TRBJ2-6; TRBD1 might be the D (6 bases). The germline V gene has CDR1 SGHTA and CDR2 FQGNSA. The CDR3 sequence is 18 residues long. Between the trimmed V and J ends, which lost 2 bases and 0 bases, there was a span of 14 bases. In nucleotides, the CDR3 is TGTGCCAGCAGCTTAAAGAACACAGGGATCTCTGGGGCCAACGTCCTGACTTTC. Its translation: CASSLKNTGISGANVLTF. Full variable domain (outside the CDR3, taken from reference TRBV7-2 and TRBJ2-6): GAGVSQSPSNKVTEKGKDVELRCDPISGHTALYWYRQSLGQGLEFLIYFQGNSAPDKSGLPSDRFSAERTGGSVSTLTIQRTQQEDSAVYLCASSLKNTGISGANVLTFGAGSRLTVL.

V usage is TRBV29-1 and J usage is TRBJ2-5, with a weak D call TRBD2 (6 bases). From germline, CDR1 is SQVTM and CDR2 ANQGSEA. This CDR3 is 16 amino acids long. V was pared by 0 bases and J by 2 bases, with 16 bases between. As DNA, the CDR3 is TGCAGCGTTGAAGACTCCGCCTGGGGGGAACAAGAGACCCAGTACTTC. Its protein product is CSVEDSAWGEQETQYF.

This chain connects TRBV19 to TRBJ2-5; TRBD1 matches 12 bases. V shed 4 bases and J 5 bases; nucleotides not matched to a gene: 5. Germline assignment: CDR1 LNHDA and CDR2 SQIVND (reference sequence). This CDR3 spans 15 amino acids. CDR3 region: CASSTGQGAWETQYF. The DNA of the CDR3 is TGTGCCAGTAGTACGGGACAGGGGGCCTGGGAGACCCAGTACTTC.

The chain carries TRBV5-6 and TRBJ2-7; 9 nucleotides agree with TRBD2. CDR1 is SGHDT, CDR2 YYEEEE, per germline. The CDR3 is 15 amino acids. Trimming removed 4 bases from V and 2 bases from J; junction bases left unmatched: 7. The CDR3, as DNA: TGTGCCAGCAGCCGGGTCCAGCGGGGGGCCTACGAGCAGTACTTC. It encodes CASSRVQRGAYEQYF.

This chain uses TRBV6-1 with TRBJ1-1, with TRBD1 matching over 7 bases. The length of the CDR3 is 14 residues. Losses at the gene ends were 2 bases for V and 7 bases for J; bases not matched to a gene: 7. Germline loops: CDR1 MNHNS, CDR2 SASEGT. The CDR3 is CASSELGTDDEAFF. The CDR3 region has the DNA TGTGCCAGCAGTGAACTAGGGACAGACGATGAAGCTTTCTTT.

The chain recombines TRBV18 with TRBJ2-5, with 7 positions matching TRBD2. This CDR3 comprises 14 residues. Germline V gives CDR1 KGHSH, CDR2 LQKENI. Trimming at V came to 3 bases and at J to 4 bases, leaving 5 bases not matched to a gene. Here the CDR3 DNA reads TGTGCCAGCTCACCTCCGGCTAGCGGAGAGACCCAGTACTTC. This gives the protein CASSPPASGETQYF.

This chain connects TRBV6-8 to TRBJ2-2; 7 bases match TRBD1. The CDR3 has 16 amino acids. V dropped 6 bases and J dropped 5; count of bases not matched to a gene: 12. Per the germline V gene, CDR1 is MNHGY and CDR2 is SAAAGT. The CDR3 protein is CASRPSRGQVTGELFF. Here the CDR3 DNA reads TGTGCCAGCAGGCCCTCTAGGGGGCAGGTGACCGGGGAGCTGTTTTTT.

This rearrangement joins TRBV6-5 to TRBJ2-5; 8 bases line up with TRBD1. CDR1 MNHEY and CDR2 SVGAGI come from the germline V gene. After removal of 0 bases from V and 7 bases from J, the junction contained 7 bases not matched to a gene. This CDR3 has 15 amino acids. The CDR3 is CASSYSHQGAGTQYF. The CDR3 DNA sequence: TGTGCCAGCAGTTACTCACACCAGGGGGCTGGGACCCAGTACTTC.

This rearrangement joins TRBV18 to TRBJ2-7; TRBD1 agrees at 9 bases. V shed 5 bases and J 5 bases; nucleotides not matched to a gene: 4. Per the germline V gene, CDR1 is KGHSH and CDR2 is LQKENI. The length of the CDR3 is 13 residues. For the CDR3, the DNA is TGTGCCAGCTCAGGGACAGGGTTAGACGAGCAGTACTTC. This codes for CASSGTGLDEQYF.

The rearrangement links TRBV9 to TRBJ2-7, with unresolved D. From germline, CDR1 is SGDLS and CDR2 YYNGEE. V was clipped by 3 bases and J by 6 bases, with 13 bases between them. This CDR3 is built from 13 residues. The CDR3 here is CASSAGRRGEQYF. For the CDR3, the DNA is TGTGCCAGCAGCGCGGGTCGGAGAGGCGAGCAGTACTTC. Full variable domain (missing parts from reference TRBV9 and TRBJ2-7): DSGVTQTPKHLITATGQRVTLRCSPRSGDLSVYWYQQSLDQGLQFLIQYYNGEERAKGNILERFSAQQFPDLHSELNLSSLELGDSALYFCASSAGRRGEQYFGPGTRLTVT.

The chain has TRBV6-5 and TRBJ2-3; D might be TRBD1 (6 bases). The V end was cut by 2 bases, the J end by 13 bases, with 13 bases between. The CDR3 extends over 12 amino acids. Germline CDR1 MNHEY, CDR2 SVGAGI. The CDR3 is CASSYGEGGKYF. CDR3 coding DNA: TGTGCCAGCAGTTACGGGGAAGGGGGAAAGTATTTT.

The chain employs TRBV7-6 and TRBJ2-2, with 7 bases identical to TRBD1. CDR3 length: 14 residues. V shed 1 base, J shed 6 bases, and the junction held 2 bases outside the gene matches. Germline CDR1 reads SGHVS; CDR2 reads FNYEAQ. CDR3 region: CASSLGQGSGELFF. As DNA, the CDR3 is TGTGCCAGCAGCTTAGGACAGGGTTCCGGGGAGCTGTTTTTT.

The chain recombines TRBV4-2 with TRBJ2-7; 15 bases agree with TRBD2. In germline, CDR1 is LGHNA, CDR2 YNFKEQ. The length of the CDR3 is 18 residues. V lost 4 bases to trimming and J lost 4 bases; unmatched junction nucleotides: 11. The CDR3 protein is CASSRNPGLAGGSYEQYF. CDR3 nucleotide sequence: TGTGCCAGCAGCCGGAATCCGGGACTAGCGGGGGGTTCTTACGAGCAGTACTTC.